The 10 T cell receptor beta chains in this list originate from one sample, sequenced in a study of T cell repertoires in cytomegalovirus infection. The antigens for these receptors are not known. TCRdb independently ran MiXCR on the reads; one entry per CDR3 protein. The sample includes hundreds of thousands of distinct CDR3 sequences, around a third of them seen just once. This sample comprised cultured CD8+ T cells from PBMCs, obtained from culture after CMV antigen stimulation. Receptors were obtained from a human donor in good health (CMV status not recorded). Some clones in this sample may be carry-over from other donors' samples.

This clonotype was counted only a few times. This chain joins TRBV19 and TRBJ1-1; D unclear. Germline assignment: CDR1 LNHDA and CDR2 SQIVND (reference sequence). V shed 7 bases and J shed 1 base, with 10 bases lying between them. The CDR3 is 13 amino acids. The CDR3 nucleotides read TGTGCCAGTAAGGTGACGCGGAACACTGAAGCTTTCTTT. This translates into CASKVTRNTEAFF. The complete variable domain, with remaining parts taken from reference TRBV19 and TRBJ1-1, reads DGGITQSPKYLFRKEGQNVTLSCEQNLNHDAMYWYRQDPGQGLRLIYYSQIVNDFQKGDIAEGYSVSREKKESFPLTVTSAQKNPTAFYLCASKVTRNTEAFFGQGTRLTVV.

The rearrangement links TRBV11-3 to TRBJ2-5; TRBD2 matches 11 bases. Germline V gives CDR1 SGHNT, CDR2 YENEEA. Trimming removed 4 bases from V and 5 bases from J; junction bases left unmatched: 9. The CDR3 extends over 16 amino acids. In DNA, the CDR3 is TGTGCCAGCAGCTCGAATTTAGCGGGGGGGCCTGAGACCCAGTACTTC. It specifies CASSSNLAGGPETQYF.

The chain employs TRBV15 and TRBJ2-1, with 8 nucleotides matching TRBD2. In germline, CDR1 is LNHNV, CDR2 YYDKDF (reference sequence). V was clipped by 3 bases and J by 4 bases; unmatched bases: 8. The CDR3 has 16 residues. The CDR3 DNA reads as TGTGCCACCAGCAGCTCTCGCGGGGGGTCTTACAATGAGCAGTTCTTC. Its protein is CATSSSRGGSYNEQFF.

There are many counts of this clonotype. This sequence joins TRBV12-3 or TRBV12-4 and TRBJ2-7, with D unresolved. This CDR3 spans 12 amino acids. Deletions cut 4 bases from V and 2 bases from J, with 6 bases between. The CDR3, as DNA: TGTGCCAGCAGTTATTCGACCTACGAGCAGTACGTC. Translation gives CASSYSTYEQYV.

The J gene is TRBJ2-7, the V gene TRBV10-3, with 9 bases that match TRBD1. Germline V CDR1 and CDR2: ENHRY, SYGVKD. V shed 6 bases, J shed 12 bases, and the junction held 12 bases outside the gene matches. The CDR3 runs to 13 residues. The CDR3 region has the DNA TGTGCCATCAGGGAACCGGGGACAGGGCGATGGTACGTC. This gives the protein CAIREPGTGRWYV.

This clonotype occurred a few times. V gene TRBV7-9 combines with J gene TRBJ1-1; a possible D gene is TRBD1 (6 bases). Trimming took 6 bases from V and 0 from J, leaving 14 bases between them. The CDR3 sequence is 15 residues long. The germline V gene encodes CDR1 SEHNR and CDR2 FQNEAQ (reference sequence). DNA of the CDR3: TGTGCCAGCAGACAAAGGACAGACATGAACACTGAAGCTTTCTTT. It translates to CASRQRTDMNTEAFF.

This clonotype came up a few times. DNA of the CDR3: TGTGCCAGCACGAGGCTAACGAACACCGGGGAGCTGTTTTTT. The encoded protein is CASTRLTNTGELFF. The chain joins TRBV2 to TRBJ2-2; D remains unclear. Germline assignment: CDR1 SNHLY and CDR2 FYNNEI. Trimming stripped 7 bases from V and 0 bases from J, with 9 bases between. The CDR3 sequence is 14 residues long.

This clonotype came up a few times. The V gene is TRBV10-3, the J gene TRBJ2-3; 12 positions match TRBD2. The CDR3 is 16 residues long. Trimming removed 2 bases from V and 6 bases from J; junction bases left unmatched: 6. Germline V gene data show CDR1 as ENHRY and CDR2 as SYGVKD. CDR3 in DNA: TGTGCCATCAGTGAGCCTAGCGGGGGGGCAGGTGATACGCAGTATTTT. It encodes CAISEPSGGAGDTQYF.

The V and J genes are TRBV20-1 and TRBJ2-1, with 12 bases that match TRBD2. This CDR3 contains 18 residues. Trimming cost V 0 bases and J 1 base; bases outside gene matches: 7. Germline loops: CDR1 DFQATT, CDR2 SNEGSKA (reference sequence). The CDR3, as DNA: TGCAGTGCTAGAGATCAGGCTAGCGGGGGGGGATCCTACAATGAGCAGTTCTTC. Residues: CSARDQASGGGSYNEQFF.

The rearrangement uses TRBV11-2 and TRBJ2-1, with TRBD2 matching over 8 bases. Trimming cost V 0 bases and J 10 bases; bases outside gene matches: 11. Germline V gives CDR1 SGHAT, CDR2 FQNNGV. The CDR3 is 16 residues long. The CDR3 coding sequence is TGTGCCAGCAGCTTAGAGATGAAGCGGGGGCCCGAGGAGCAGTTCTTC. Protein sequence: CASSLEMKRGPEEQFF.